These T cell receptor beta chains were read from a single sample in a study of blood T cell repertoires in COVID-19. This table comes from immunoSEQ multiplex PCR, and its TCRdb copy is limited to in-frame clones, with some not included. This table holds 55,000 to 90,000 clones, 86% found once. Sequencing was carried out using peripheral blood. The receptors derive from a man between 70 and 80 years old with active COVID-19. CDR3s include the opening cysteine and the closing phenylalanine or tryptophan. A D gene is named only where the DNA matches it firmly. A row's size may be missing; if present it is once, few, many or a size class.

TRBV19	TRBJ2-2	-	TRBD1	TGTGCCAGTAGTATAAAGGGGGCGTTGAACACCGGGGAGCTGTTTTTT	CASSIKGALNTGELFF
TRBV30	TRBJ2-2	-	-	TGTGCCTGGACCAGGGCTAGCGCGAGCACCGGGGAGCTGTTTTTT	CAWTRASASTGELFF
TRBV7-3	TRBJ2-5	-	TRBD2	TGTGCCAGCAGCTTAGGGTCACCGGGGATAGCGGGAGGGGAGACCCAGTACTTC	CASSLGSPGIAGGETQYF
TRBV19	TRBJ1-5	-	TRBD1	TGTGCCAGTAGTATCCGACAGGGATGGCAGCATTTT	CASSIRQGWQHF
TRBV6-2/TRBV6-3	TRBJ2-1	-	-	TGTGCCAGCAGTTACCCGGGACAAAACAATGAGCAGTTCTTC	CASSYPGQNNEQFF
TRBV7-9	TRBJ1-4	-	-	TGTGCCAGCACCCTTAATGAAAAACTGTTTTTT	CASTLNEKLFF
TRBV3-1/TRBV3-2	TRBJ2-7	-	-	TGTGCCAGCGCGGGGCAACCCTACGAGCAGTACTTC	CASAGQPYEQYF
TRBV19	TRBJ2-2	-	TRBD2	TGTGCCAGTAGTCCCCGGACTAGCGGCACCGGGGAGCTGTTTTTT	CASSPRTSGTGELFF
TRBV7-9	TRBJ1-1	-	TRBD1	TGTGCCAGCAGCCCCACCCCAGGGGGTTTGGGGGACACTGAAGCTTTCTTT	CASSPTPGGLGDTEAFF
TRBV7-2	TRBJ2-7	-	TRBD2	TGTGCCAGCAGCTTAGGGGTAGCGGGACCCACCTACGAGCAGTACTTC	CASSLGVAGPTYEQYF
TRBV19	TRBJ2-7	-	-	TGTGCCAGTAGTATGGGGGGGACACCGAGTTTCGAGCAGTACTTC	CASSMGGTPSFEQYF
TRBV7-7	TRBJ2-7	few	TRBD1	TGTGCTAGCAGCTTTGACAGGGGTCCCTCCTACGAGCAGTACTTC	CASSFDRGPSYEQYF
TRBV5-1	TRBJ2-7	-	TRBD1	TGCGCCAGCAGGGGTGGGGCAGGGGGCACCTACGAGCAGTACTTC	CASRGGAGGTYEQYF